This entry is about one T cell receptor beta chain. What antigen it recognizes has not been identified. Base qualities are not provided; no much larger clone lies one nucleotide away. This entry belongs to a study of control samples from healthy donors and cancer patients (dated by TCRdb to the early 2020s). The library was generated by the immunoSEQ multiplex PCR assay. TCRdb stores this immuneACCESS table with in-frame sequences only. Part of the clones is absent; in the studies checked, under half of the shortfall reflects unresolved V genes, and no reason is known for the rest. The sample profile shows more than 85,000 clones; 65% to 85% of them were found once. Of the sample, roughly 39% falls within the top ten clones. As encoded in the germline V gene, CDR1 is SGHTA while CDR2 is FQGNSA. Measured from the cysteine to the phenylalanine, the CDR3 is 11 residues long. Just CDR3 DNA is preserved here, 33 bases in frame from base 1. V drops 5 bases and J drops 8 bases, leaving 8 bases in between.

Source material: PBMCs. The origin of this receptor is a man in his 70s with lung cancer. The sequence links TRBV7-2 to TRBJ2-3; the D gene identity is not certain. The CDR3 protein sequence reads: CASSPKSTQYF. The nucleotide sequence is given as TGTGCCAGCAGCCCGAAAAGTACGCAGTATTTT.